What follows are 27 T cell receptor beta chains derived from one specimen sequenced in a study of T cells in Graves' hyperthyroidism and ophthalmopathy. Amplification targeted TCR beta CDR3 regions from RNA transcripts. Using the HTBI primer set, a first-round RT-PCR was run on the TCR CDR3. Each CDR3 protein gets one entry after TCRdb re-called the multiplex PCR reads with MiXCR. The profile shows some 620,000 distinct CDR3 sequences, under 20% of them singletons. The sequenced material came from blood. The receptor set was obtained from a woman in her thirties with Graves' hyperthyroidism.

V and J are TRBV29-1 and TRBJ2-1, with 10 nucleotides matching TRBD1. This CDR3 is 13 amino acids long. V lost 7 bases, J lost 4 bases, and 4 bases stayed unmatched. Germline CDR1 reads SQVTM; CDR2 reads ANQGSEA. The CDR3 DNA follows: TGCAGCGCTCCGGGACAGGGGTACAATGAGCAGTTCTTC. Amino acids: CSAPGQGYNEQFF.

V is TRBV30 and J is TRBJ2-7; possibly TRBD1 for D (6 bases). Germline V gives CDR1 GTSNPN, CDR2 SVGIG (reference sequence). V was shortened by 8 bases and J by 4 bases, with 15 bases between the two germline ends. CDR3 length: 12 residues. CDR3 DNA: TGTGCCAGGACCAGGGGCCGGTACGAGCAGTACTTC. Translated, it gives CARTRGRYEQYF.

This clonotype was recorded a few times. This chain connects TRBV28 to TRBJ1-4; possible D gene TRBD1, 6 bases. This CDR3 is 16 amino acids long. The germline V gene has CDR1 MDHEN and CDR2 SYDVKM. V dropped 0 bases and J dropped 0 bases, with 8 bases sitting between them. The CDR3 region is CASSLWDSTTNEKLFF. CDR3 in DNA: TGTGCCAGCAGTTTATGGGACAGTACAACTAATGAAAAACTGTTTTTT.

This clonotype was detected only a few times. The gene calls are TRBV20-1 and TRBJ2-7; 12 bases are a match to TRBD2. The CDR3 covers 19 residues. The V gene's germline CDR1 is DFQATT and CDR2 SNEGSKA (reference sequence). Trimming at V came to 2 bases and at J to 0 bases, leaving 14 bases not matched to a gene. The CDR3: CSARSSRLAGDLSSYEQYF. The CDR3 region has the DNA TGCAGTGCTAGAAGCTCGAGACTAGCGGGAGACCTAAGCTCCTACGAGCAGTACTTC.

This clonotype was seen at least ten times. The chain has TRBV20-1 and TRBJ1-6; 9 nucleotides line up with TRBD1. Looked up from germline, CDR1 is DFQATT and CDR2 is SNEGSKA (reference sequence). V was pared by 5 bases and J by 15 bases, with 17 bases of the junction left unmatched. The CDR3 spans 15 residues. The CDR3 region has the DNA TGCAGTGCTTGGCCTCCGGGACAGGGTTCGCTACGCCTCCACTTT. It is translated as CSAWPPGQGSLRLHF.

This clonotype was found many times. The V and J genes are TRBV3-1 and TRBJ1-2; 8 positions agree with TRBD1. J gave up 7 bases and V 2 bases, and 9 bases lay outside the gene matches. CDR1 and CDR2 (germline): LGHDT, YNNKEL (reference sequence). The CDR3 has 15 residues. The CDR3, as DNA: TGTGCCAGCAGCCAACGTCGATCCGACAGGGGTGGCTACACCTTC. This codes for CASSQRRSDRGGYTF.

The rearrangement joins TRBV9 to TRBJ2-5; D is perhaps TRBD1 (6 bases). The CDR3 has 14 residues. V was clipped by 0 bases and J by 1 base, with 7 bases between them. The germline CDR1 and CDR2 sequences are SGDLS and YYNGEE. The CDR3: CASSVAGAQETQYF. CDR3 DNA: TGTGCCAGCAGCGTAGCAGGGGCCCAAGAGACCCAGTACTTC.

This clonotype was picked up a small number of times. This sequence joins TRBV18 and TRBJ2-1; D tentatively reads TRBD1 or TRBD2 (6 bases each). Per the germline V gene, CDR1 is KGHSH and CDR2 is LQKENI. The CDR3 is made up of 16 amino acids. V was trimmed by 2 bases and J by 1 base, leaving 12 bases between them. The CDR3 reads CASSPWTGASYNEQFF. The CDR3 coding sequence is TGTGCCAGCTCACCATGGACGGGGGCATCCTACAATGAGCAGTTCTTC.

The chain combines TRBV19 with TRBJ2-7, with TRBD1 matching 10 bases. With 5 bases clipped from V and 4 bases from J, the junction kept 8 bases outside the gene matches. CDR1 and CDR2 from the germline V gene are LNHDA and SQIVND (reference sequence). This CDR3 comprises 15 residues. The CDR3 coding sequence is TGTGCCAGTAGTTTCGGACAGGGGGAGTCATACGAGCAGTACTTC. Protein product: CASSFGQGESYEQYF.

The chain recombines TRBV10-3 with TRBJ1-1; 10 bases are a match to TRBD1. Germline V gene sequence: CDR1 ENHRY, CDR2 SYGVKD. The CDR3 is 12 amino acids. V lost 8 bases, J lost 4 bases, and 1 base stayed unmatched. CDR3 residues: CAIGQGGTEAFF. In nucleotides, the CDR3 is TGTGCCATCGGACAGGGGGGCACTGAAGCTTTCTTT.

The chain combines TRBV19 with TRBJ1-1; 8 nucleotides line up with TRBD1. With V trimmed by 8 bases and J by 5 bases, 7 bases remained unmatched. Looked up from germline, CDR1 is LNHDA and CDR2 is SQIVND (reference sequence). CDR3 length: 13 residues. CDR3 protein: CASGGQVGTEAFF. The CDR3, as DNA: TGTGCCAGTGGGGGACAGGTCGGGACTGAAGCTTTCTTT. The whole variable domain, remainder taken from reference TRBV19 and TRBJ1-1, is DGGITQSPKYLFRKEGQNVTLSCEQNLNHDAMYWYRQDPGQGLRLIYYSQIVNDFQKGDIAEGYSVSREKKESFPLTVTSAQKNPTAFYLCASGGQVGTEAFFGQGTRLTVV.

A remark on this clonotype: A read error may be the cause here, since a much bigger clone is one base away. The chain couples TRBV7-2 to TRBJ1-6; 9 bases fit TRBD1. With 0 bases clipped from V and 11 bases from J, the junction kept 11 bases outside the gene matches. The length of the CDR3 is 17 residues. CDR1 is SGHTA, CDR2 FQGNSA, per germline. CDR3: CASSLASIGTGRPPLHF. The CDR3 bases are TGTGCCAGCAGCTTAGCGAGTATCGGGACAGGGCGTCCACCCCTCCACTTT.

This clonotype showed up many times. The chain uses TRBV2 and TRBJ2-5, with D maybe TRBD1 (6 bases). This CDR3 is built from 13 residues. Germline V gene sequence: CDR1 SNHLY, CDR2 FYNNEI. V was pared by 0 bases and J by 7 bases, with 9 bases between. CDR3 loop: CASSEAQGGTQYF. The CDR3 bases are TGTGCCAGCAGTGAAGCGCAAGGGGGGACCCAGTACTTC.

The CDR3 spells CASSLSVTGLNTEAFF. CDR3 coding DNA: TGTGCCAGCAGCCTGTCCGTGACGGGCCTAAACACTGAAGCTTTCTTT. The chain couples TRBV5-4 to TRBJ1-1; unclear D gene. The CDR3 spans 16 residues. V was trimmed by 4 bases and J by 2 bases, leaving 18 bases between them. CDR1 and CDR2 from the germline V gene are SGHNT and YYREEE (reference sequence).

This clonotype has just a few counts. The rearrangement joins TRBV29-1 to TRBJ1-2; unclear D gene. V gave up 3 bases and J gave up 7 bases, with 12 bases separating them. Germline CDR1 SQVTM, CDR2 ANQGSEA. The CDR3 has 12 residues. The CDR3, as DNA: TGCAGCGTTGATTCGGGGATAGGTGGCTACACCTTC. Protein: CSVDSGIGGYTF.

The chain is built from TRBV5-1 and TRBJ2-5, with 7 bases lining up with TRBD1. The germline V gene encodes CDR1 SGHRS and CDR2 YFSETQ. This CDR3 contains 14 residues. V lost 4 bases and J lost 2; bases outside the gene matches: 5. The CDR3 reads CASSIGQEQETQYF. Written as DNA, the CDR3 is TGCGCCAGCAGCATAGGACAGGAGCAAGAGACCCAGTACTTC.

This clonotype was seen a handful of times. V and J are TRBV18 and TRBJ1-5; D is uncertain. CDR1 and CDR2 (germline): KGHSH, LQKENI. Trimming removed 2 bases at V and 1 base at J, with 12 bases between. The CDR3 length is 16 residues. The CDR3 DNA sequence: TGTGCCAGCTCACCAGAAGCGGGAGGGAGCAATCAGCCCCAGCATTTT. Protein sequence: CASSPEAGGSNQPQHF.

This clonotype showed up many times. The rearrangement joins TRBV28 to TRBJ1-5; no firm D call. This CDR3 comprises 12 residues. V was shortened by 5 bases and J by 8 bases, with 10 bases between the two germline ends. CDR1 and CDR2 from the germline V gene are MDHEN and SYDVKM. CDR3 sequence reads: CASSLIHEPQHF. In DNA form, the CDR3 reads TGTGCCAGCAGTCTGATTCACGAGCCCCAGCATTTT.

This clonotype was seen ten or more times. CDR3 in amino acids: CASSYSMGTLSGTQYF. CDR3 coding DNA: TGTGCCAGCAGTTACTCGATGGGTACGCTGTCCGGGACCCAGTACTTC. The chain uses TRBV6-5 and TRBJ2-5, with no clear D. Trimming shortened V by 0 bases and J by 7 bases, and 18 bases separated the two germline ends. The CDR3 loop spans 16 amino acids. Germline assignment: CDR1 MNHEY and CDR2 SVGAGI.

Only a few counts were recorded for this clonotype. The chain has TRBV4-1 and TRBJ1-5; D may be TRBD1 (6 bases). In germline, CDR1 is MGHRA, CDR2 YSYEKL. With 4 bases removed from V and 5 bases from J, the gap between germline ends came to 12 bases. The CDR3 runs to 14 residues. The CDR3 coding sequence is TGCGCCAGCAGCCCCAGGGGATACGATCAGCCCCAGCATTTT. Its protein product is CASSPRGYDQPQHF.

This clonotype was recorded many times. The V gene is TRBV7-6, the J gene TRBJ2-3, with 9 nucleotides matching TRBD2. CDR3 length: 15 residues. Germline V gene lookup returns CDR1 SGHVS and CDR2 FNYEAQ. With 5 bases clipped from V and 0 bases from J, the junction kept 3 bases outside the gene matches. DNA of the CDR3: TGTGCCAGCAGCCCTAGCGGGGCAAGCACAGATACGCAGTATTTT. Translating gives CASSPSGASTDTQYF.

V gene TRBV7-8 combines with J gene TRBJ2-7; 12 bases align to TRBD2. The CDR3 covers 16 residues. V lost 3 bases to trimming and J lost 2 bases; unmatched junction nucleotides: 5. Germline loops: CDR1 SGHVS, CDR2 FQNEAQ. The CDR3 nucleotides read TGTGCCAGCAGCTTTCCACCTAGCGGGAGGGCCTACGAGCAGTACTTC. Translated, it gives CASSFPPSGRAYEQYF.

This clonotype was counted between two and nine times. The DNA for the CDR3 is TGTGCCAGCAGCCCACGAAGTATAGGGGGTTACTATGGCTACACCTTC. This translates into CASSPRSIGGYYGYTF. The rearrangement links TRBV9 to TRBJ1-2; D may be TRBD1 (6 bases). Germline V lookup: CDR1 SGDLS, CDR2 YYNGEE. Trimming took 4 bases from V and 3 from J, leaving 19 bases between them. This CDR3 contains 16 residues.

This clonotype was picked up many times. The rearrangement uses TRBV7-3 and TRBJ1-1, with TRBD1 matching over 11 bases. The CDR3 is 15 residues long. Unmatched junction bases numbered 8, after V lost 3 bases and J lost 8 bases. CDR1 and CDR2 from the germline V gene are SGHTA and FQGTGA. Written as DNA, the CDR3 is TGTGCCAGCAGCTTTGGACAGGGGGCGCAAAAAGAAGCTTTCTTT. Amino acid sequence: CASSFGQGAQKEAFF.

Here the CDR3 DNA reads TGTGCCAGCAGCAACTTGGACAGGGGGCAAAACATTCAGTACTTC. Translated, it gives CASSNLDRGQNIQYF. This chain uses TRBV7-9 with TRBJ2-4; 11 nucleotides agree with TRBD1. Germline assignment: CDR1 SEHNR and CDR2 FQNEAQ (reference sequence). V trimming: 5 bases; J trimming: 5 bases; junction bases outside the gene matches: 5. The length of the CDR3 is 15 residues.

This clonotype came up a few times. The rearrangement joins TRBV19 to TRBJ1-5, with D tentatively TRBD1 (6 bases). Germline V gene data show CDR1 as LNHDA and CDR2 as SQIVND (reference sequence). The CDR3 sequence is 13 residues long. Deletions cut 9 bases from V and 5 bases from J, with 14 bases between. The CDR3 here is CARGDIPHQPQHF. DNA of the CDR3: TGTGCCAGGGGGGACATCCCCCATCAGCCCCAGCATTTT.

This clonotype was observed many times. V usage is TRBV27 and J usage is TRBJ2-7; TRBD1 is a possible D gene (5 bases). Germline V gene lookup returns CDR1 MNHEY and CDR2 SMNVEV (reference sequence). The CDR3 consists of 14 residues. V was trimmed by 3 bases and J by 2 bases, leaving 11 bases between them. The CDR3 sequence: CASSFGWGPYEQYF. For the CDR3, the DNA is TGTGCCAGCAGTTTTGGGTGGGGCCCCTACGAGCAGTACTTC.